The next 21 T cell receptor beta chains were all read from a single sample in a study of Ad26.COV2.S vaccination and SARS-CoV-2 variants. The treatment was: some 20 received Ad26.COV2.S at low or high dose, single or two shots; about 5 received placebo; per-sample allocation not given. Samples came from day 63 after the first vaccine or placebo injection. Repertoires were generated with immunoSEQ multiplex PCR, while TCRdb's copy carries only in-frame clones and drops some. This repertoire shows approximately 410,000 clones, around 92% found once; its top ten account for under 2%. Material: peripheral blood, obtained in a trial of Ad26.COV2.S vaccine versus placebo. These receptors all come from a person aged 18-60 years who received the Ad26.COV2.S COVID-19 vaccine or a placebo.

The rearrangement uses TRBV5-5 and TRBJ2-1; perhaps TRBD1 as D (5 bases). The CDR3 runs to 16 residues. CDR1 SGHKS and CDR2 YYEKEE come from the germline V gene (reference sequence). Trimming cost V 0 bases and J 6 bases, with 16 bases left between them. The CDR3 DNA follows: TGTGCCAGCAGCTTGGGGACCGACATAGGGGCCAATGAGCAGTTCTTC. Translated: CASSLGTDIGANEQFF.

The V and J genes are TRBV27 and TRBJ2-6; tentatively, D is TRBD1 (6 bases). This CDR3 has 18 amino acids. Germline V gives CDR1 MNHEY, CDR2 SMNVEV (reference sequence). The V and J ends lost 0 bases and 0 bases respectively, with 12 bases between them. The CDR3 DNA reads TGTGCCAGCAGTTTATCGTCAGGGGACAACTCTGGGGCCAACGTCCTGACTTTC. Protein: CASSLSSGDNSGANVLTF.

This rearrangement joins TRBV11-2 to TRBJ2-7; D perhaps matches TRBD2 (5 bases). CDR1 and CDR2 (germline): SGHAT, FQNNGV. Trimming removed 1 base from V and 4 bases from J, with 8 bases in between. There are 13 residues in the CDR3. CDR3 region: CASSLGLKYEQYF. CDR3 nucleotide sequence: TGTGCCAGCAGCTTAGGACTAAAATACGAGCAGTACTTC.

The rearrangement links TRBV19 to TRBJ2-1, with TRBD1 as a possible D gene (6 bases). The V gene's germline CDR1 is LNHDA and CDR2 SQIVND (reference sequence). The CDR3 spans 13 residues. V was clipped by 10 bases and J by 0 bases, with 10 bases between them. CDR3 in DNA: TGTGCCACCGGGACATTCTCCTACAATGAGCAGTTCTTC. It encodes CATGTFSYNEQFF.

This clone was found a few times. The chain employs TRBV23-1 and TRBJ2-7, with 7 nucleotides matching TRBD2. TRBV23-1 is classed as an ORF, of uncertain function. There are 17 residues in the CDR3. V lost 6 bases and J lost 1; bases outside the gene matches: 15. CDR3 amino acids: CASSRPVWASGSYEQYF. CDR3 nucleotide sequence: TGCGCCAGCAGCCGCCCCGTGTGGGCTAGCGGATCCTACGAGCAGTACTTC.

V and J are TRBV5-4 and TRBJ2-3; no definite D call. Trimming took off 2 bases at V and 11 bases at J, with 12 bases between the two ends. Germline assignment: CDR1 SGHNT and CDR2 YYREEE (reference sequence). The CDR3 covers 12 residues. The CDR3, as DNA: TGTGCCAGCAGCTTTGTTCGTGGGAAGCAGTATTTT. Protein product: CASSFVRGKQYF.

CDR3 DNA: TGTGCCAGCAGCTTTTGGAGCACAGATACGCAGTATTTT. This sequence encodes CASSFWSTDTQYF. The chain has TRBV7-9 and TRBJ2-3; D gene uncertain. V was pared by 3 bases and J by 0 bases, with 4 bases between. There are 13 residues in the CDR3. Germline-derived CDR1 and CDR2 are SEHNR and FQNEAQ (reference sequence).

The chain couples TRBV4-3 to TRBJ2-3, with no clear D. There are 13 residues in the CDR3. The germline gives CDR1 LGHNA, CDR2 YSLEER. V was trimmed by 1 base and J by 3 bases, leaving 5 bases between them. The CDR3 sequence is CASSQAVTDTQYF. DNA for the CDR3: TGCGCCAGCAGCCAAGCAGTAACAGATACGCAGTATTTT.

The rearrangement links TRBV29-1 to TRBJ2-6; no clear D. Trimming cost V 4 bases and J 0 bases, with 10 bases left between them. This CDR3 has 15 residues. CDR1 and CDR2 from the germline V gene are SQVTM and ANQGSEA. CDR3: CSVGQWYSGANVLTF. The CDR3 region has the DNA TGCAGCGTTGGCCAGTGGTACTCTGGGGCCAACGTCCTGACTTTC.

The chain's CDR3 is CASSPPGSNEQFF. The CDR3 region has the DNA TGTGCCAGCTCACCACCGGGATCGAATGAGCAGTTCTTC. This chain uses TRBV18 with TRBJ2-1; D is unclear. The germline V gene encodes CDR1 KGHSH and CDR2 LQKENI. V was cut by 0 bases and J by 7 bases, with 7 bases left in between. CDR3 size: 13 residues.

This chain connects TRBV6-1 to TRBJ2-6; 9 positions match TRBD1. This CDR3 is built from 18 residues. Germline values: CDR1 MNHNS, CDR2 SASEGT. J gave up 2 bases and V 4 bases, and 9 bases lay outside the gene matches. The CDR3 is CASSARGTGLTGANVLTF. As DNA, the CDR3 is TGTGCCAGCAGTGCACGCGGGACAGGGTTGACTGGGGCCAACGTCCTGACTTTC.

This chain connects TRBV7-2 to TRBJ2-7; D is ambiguous. Germline V gene lookup returns CDR1 SGHTA and CDR2 FQGNSA. The V end was cut by 1 base, the J end by 2 bases, with 12 bases between. The CDR3 sequence is 15 residues long. CDR3 residues: CASSLERAATYEQYF. CDR3 bases: TGTGCCAGCAGCTTAGAACGGGCCGCTACCTACGAGCAGTACTTC.

This chain joins TRBV7-9 and TRBJ2-3; D is ambiguous. Germline lookup yields CDR1 SEHNR and CDR2 FQNEAQ (reference sequence). V was pared by 5 bases and J by 5 bases, with 11 bases between. The CDR3 contains 13 residues. The CDR3 coding sequence is TGTGCCAGCAGCAGTCTCTCAGGAGATACGCAGTATTTT. This codes for CASSSLSGDTQYF.

This rearrangement joins TRBV6-2 or TRBV6-3 to TRBJ1-1; a possible D gene is TRBD1 (5 bases). V dropped 2 bases and J dropped 1 base, with 14 bases sitting between them. The CDR3 totals 16 residues. CDR1 MNHEY and CDR2 SVGEGT come from the germline V gene. The chain's CDR3 is CASSYGSGRANTEAFF. The CDR3 DNA sequence: TGTGCCAGCAGTTACGGGTCTGGCAGGGCGAACACTGAAGCTTTCTTT.

This CDR3 is CASSVVGSTGELFF. The CDR3 DNA reads TGTGCCAGCAGCGTAGTTGGCTCAACCGGGGAGCTGTTTTTT. The chain links TRBV9 to TRBJ2-2; D remains unclear. V was clipped by 0 bases and J by 5 bases, with 8 bases between them. The CDR3 sequence is 14 residues long. Germline lookup yields CDR1 SGDLS and CDR2 YYNGEE.

The V call is TRBV7-9, the J call TRBJ2-7; D remains ambiguous. The length of the CDR3 is 12 residues. With 5 bases removed from V and 3 bases from J, the gap between germline ends came to 8 bases. CDR1 and CDR2 (germline): SEHNR, FQNEAQ (reference sequence). In nucleotides, the CDR3 is TGTGCCAGCAGCGTCCCCAACTACGAGCAGTACTTC. Its translation: CASSVPNYEQYF. Supplemented by reference TRBV7-9 and TRBJ2-7, the full variable domain reads DTGVSQNPRHKITKRGQNVTFRCDPISEHNRLYWYRQTLGQGPEFLTYFQNEAQLEKSRLLSDRFSAERPKGSFSTLEIQRTEQGDSAMYLCASSVPNYEQYFGPGTRLTVT.

The chain has TRBV5-6 and TRBJ2-1, with TRBD2 matching over 7 bases. Losses at the gene ends were 0 bases for V and 2 bases for J; bases not matched to a gene: 5. From germline, CDR1 is SGHDT and CDR2 YYEEEE. This CDR3 comprises 16 residues. The CDR3 sequence is CASSLDEGRAYNEQFF. The CDR3 region has the DNA TGTGCCAGCAGCTTGGACGAGGGGAGGGCCTACAATGAGCAGTTCTTC.

The V and J genes are TRBV2 and TRBJ2-2, with D maybe TRBD1 (6 bases). Deletions cut 4 bases from V and 1 base from J, with 10 bases between. The CDR3 has 15 amino acids. The germline V gene encodes CDR1 SNHLY and CDR2 FYNNEI. CDR3 in amino acids: CASSGRDKNTGELFF. CDR3 bases: TGTGCCAGCAGTGGTAGGGACAAGAACACCGGGGAGCTGTTTTTT.

The chain carries TRBV25-1 and TRBJ1-2; possible D gene TRBD1, 6 bases. Trimming took 3 bases from V and 6 from J, leaving 11 bases between them. This CDR3 has 13 residues. Germline CDR1 is MGHDK and CDR2 is SYGVNS. The CDR3 DNA reads TGTGCCAGCAGTGATGACAGGCCTCATGGCTACACCTTC. Translating it yields CASSDDRPHGYTF.

This clone was observed a handful of times. The chain uses TRBV5-8 and TRBJ1-3, with TRBD1 identical over 8 bases. The V segment lost 3 bases and the J segment 0 bases; nucleotides outside the gene matches: 8. Germline CDR1 is SGHTS and CDR2 is YDEGEE. The CDR3 spans 17 residues. CDR3 loop: CASSSRTGPFSGNTIYF. CDR3 coding DNA: TGTGCCAGCAGCTCCAGGACAGGGCCATTCTCTGGAAACACCATATATTTT.

V and J are TRBV6-6 and TRBJ2-5, with 9 bases that match TRBD1. The V segment lost 6 bases and the J segment 3 bases; nucleotides outside the gene matches: 5. Germline lookup yields CDR1 MNHNY and CDR2 SVGAGI (reference sequence). The CDR3 extends over 14 amino acids. The DNA of the CDR3 is TGTGCCAGCAGCGCCGGGACAGGGAAAGAGACCCAGTACTTC. Translating it yields CASSAGTGKETQYF.